This TCR beta chain was sequenced in a study of T cells in Graves' hyperthyroidism and ophthalmopathy. This clonotype has just a few counts. CDR3 length equals 18 residues. The J segment lost 3 bases and the V segment lost 1 base, leaving 13 bases of the junction unmatched. Looked up from germline, CDR1 is SGHRS and CDR2 is YFSETQ. The source material, RNA transcripts, was used to amplify TCR beta CDR3 regions. The HTBI primer set was used in a first-round RT-PCR of the TCR CDR3. One entry per CDR3 protein, called by TCRdb with MiXCR from the multiplex PCR reads. This repertoire shows 500,000 to 800,000 distinct CDR3 sequences, 45% found once; its top ten account for about 7.7%.

Material for sequencing was peripheral blood or thyroid tissue (not recorded which). The genes are TRBV5-1 and TRBJ2-7, with 10 bases identical to TRBD1. This clonotype originated in an adult man with Graves' disease, either hyperthyroidism or ophthalmopathy (not recorded which). The CDR3 DNA is TGCGCCAGCAGCTTGTGGGCTCCGGGACAGGGGCGATACTACGAGCAGTACTTC. Translation: CASSLWAPGQGRYYEQYF.